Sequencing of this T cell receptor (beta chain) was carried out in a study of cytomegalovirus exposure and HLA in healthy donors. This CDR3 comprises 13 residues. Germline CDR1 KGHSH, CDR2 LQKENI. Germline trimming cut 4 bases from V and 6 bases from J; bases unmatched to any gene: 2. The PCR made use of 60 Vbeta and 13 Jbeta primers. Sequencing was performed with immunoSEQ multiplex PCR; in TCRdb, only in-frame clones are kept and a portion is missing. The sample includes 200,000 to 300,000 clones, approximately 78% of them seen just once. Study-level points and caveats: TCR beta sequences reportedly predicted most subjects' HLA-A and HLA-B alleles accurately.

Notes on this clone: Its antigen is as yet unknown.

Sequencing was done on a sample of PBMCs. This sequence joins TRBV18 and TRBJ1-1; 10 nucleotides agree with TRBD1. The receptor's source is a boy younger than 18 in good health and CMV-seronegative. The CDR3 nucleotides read TGTGCCAGCTCACTGACAGGGGGCTCTGAAGCTTTCTTT. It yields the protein CASSLTGGSEAFF.